This T cell receptor (beta chain) was identified during a study of B cell selection in AIRE deficiency. Findings and caveats of the study: About 29% of healthy-donor shared Treg TCRbeta sequences appeared in patient Tconv cells. Shared Treg sequences had shorter CDR3s, biased toward rearrangements with few non-templated insertions. Of approximately 4,000 shared Treg TCRbeta sequences, about 30% were healthy-only, over 7% patient-only.

V lost 1 base and J lost 0, with 9 bases in between. Germline CDR1 is LGHNA and CDR2 is YSLEER. This CDR3 has 15 residues. Sequenced by immunoSEQ multiplex PCR; TCRdb stores in-frame clones only, minus some. The sample includes 1,500 to 2,000 clones, more than 80% seen only once; the top ten take more than 1.4%. On this clone: Its antigen is unknown.

Conventional CD4 T cells were sorted as CD4+CD127+ cells. Unrelated healthy donors provided the controls. The rearrangement uses TRBV4-3 and TRBJ1-1; D remains unclear. This TCR was recovered from a human donor in good health. Sequenced material: CD4+CD127+ conventional T cells sorted from PBMCs. The CDR3: CASSQVVHMNTEAFF. CDR3 bases: TGCGCCAGCAGCCAAGTGGTACACATGAACACTGAAGCTTTCTTT.